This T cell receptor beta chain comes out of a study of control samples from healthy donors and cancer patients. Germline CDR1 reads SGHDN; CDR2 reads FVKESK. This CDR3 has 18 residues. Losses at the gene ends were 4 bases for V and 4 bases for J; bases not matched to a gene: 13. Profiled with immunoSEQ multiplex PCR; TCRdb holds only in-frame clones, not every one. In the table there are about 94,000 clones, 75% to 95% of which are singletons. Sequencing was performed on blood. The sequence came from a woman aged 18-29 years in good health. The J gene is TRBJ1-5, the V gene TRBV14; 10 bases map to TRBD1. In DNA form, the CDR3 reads TGTGCCAGCAGCCCCTTTTTGACTAGGGGACAGGGGAATCAGCCCCAGCATTTT. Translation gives CASSPFLTRGQGNQPQHF.